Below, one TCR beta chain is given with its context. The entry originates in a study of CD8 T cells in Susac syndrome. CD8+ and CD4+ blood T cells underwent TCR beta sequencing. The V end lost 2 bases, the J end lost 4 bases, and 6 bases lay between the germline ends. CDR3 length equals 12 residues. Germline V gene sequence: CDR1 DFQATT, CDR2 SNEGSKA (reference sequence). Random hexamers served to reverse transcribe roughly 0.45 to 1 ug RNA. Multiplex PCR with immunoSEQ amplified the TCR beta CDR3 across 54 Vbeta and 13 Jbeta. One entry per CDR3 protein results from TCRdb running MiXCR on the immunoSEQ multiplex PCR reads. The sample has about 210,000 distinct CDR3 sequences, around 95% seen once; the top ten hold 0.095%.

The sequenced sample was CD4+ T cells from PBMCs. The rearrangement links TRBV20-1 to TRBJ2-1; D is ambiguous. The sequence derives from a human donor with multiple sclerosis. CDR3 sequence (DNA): TGCAGTGCTAGACGTGGTTACAATGAGCAGTTCTTC. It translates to CSARRGYNEQFF.